This T cell receptor (beta chain) was documented in a study of PD-1 blockade in mismatch repair-deficient tumors. Study conclusions and caveats: Tumor-resident clones, often absent from pretreatment blood, expanded after pembrolizumab and then contracted.

The CDR3 sequence is 18 residues long. CDR1 is MDHEN, CDR2 SYDVKM, per germline. V trimming: 0 bases; J trimming: 2 bases; junction bases outside the gene matches: 5. With regard to this clone: The antigen remains undetermined.

Sequencing used immunoSEQ multiplex PCR; TCRdb keeps in-frame clones, though not all of them. The sample includes 35,000 to 40,000 clones, about 76% of them seen just once. The sample in question was peripheral blood, obtained 4 weeks after starting pembrolizumab. The clonotype comes from an adult with mismatch repair-deficient cancer. This rearrangement joins TRBV28 to TRBJ2-5; 14 bases are shared with TRBD2. CDR3 coding DNA: TGTGCCAGCAGTTTATGGGGACTAGCGGGAGTTGATCAAGAGACCCAGTACTTC. Translation: CASSLWGLAGVDQETQYF.